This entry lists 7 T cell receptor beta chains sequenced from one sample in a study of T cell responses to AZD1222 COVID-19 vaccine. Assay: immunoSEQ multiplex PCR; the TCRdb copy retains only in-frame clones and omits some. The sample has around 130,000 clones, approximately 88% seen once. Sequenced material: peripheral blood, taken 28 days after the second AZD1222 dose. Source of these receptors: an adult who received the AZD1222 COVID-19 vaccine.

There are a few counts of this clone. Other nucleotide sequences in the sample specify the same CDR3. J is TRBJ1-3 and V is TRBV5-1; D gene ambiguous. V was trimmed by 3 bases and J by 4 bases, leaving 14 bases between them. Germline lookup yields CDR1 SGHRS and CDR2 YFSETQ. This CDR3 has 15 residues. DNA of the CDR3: TGCGCCAGCAGCTCGGGCCTATCATCCGGAAACACCATATATTTT. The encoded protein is CASSSGLSSGNTIYF.

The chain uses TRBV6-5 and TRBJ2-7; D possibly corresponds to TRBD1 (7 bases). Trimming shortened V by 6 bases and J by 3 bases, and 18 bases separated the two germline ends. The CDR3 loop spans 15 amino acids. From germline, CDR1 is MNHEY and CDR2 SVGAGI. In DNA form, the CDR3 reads TGTGCCAGCAGCGCCAGCGCGGGACAGATCTACGAGCAGTACTTC. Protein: CASSASAGQIYEQYF.

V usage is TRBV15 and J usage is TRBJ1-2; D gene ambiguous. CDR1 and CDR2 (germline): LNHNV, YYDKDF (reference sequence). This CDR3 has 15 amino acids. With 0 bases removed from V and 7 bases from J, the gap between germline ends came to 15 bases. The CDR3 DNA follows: TGTGCCACCAGCAGAGATGTGGTGGCCTGGGGTGGCTACACCTTC. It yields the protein CATSRDVVAWGGYTF.

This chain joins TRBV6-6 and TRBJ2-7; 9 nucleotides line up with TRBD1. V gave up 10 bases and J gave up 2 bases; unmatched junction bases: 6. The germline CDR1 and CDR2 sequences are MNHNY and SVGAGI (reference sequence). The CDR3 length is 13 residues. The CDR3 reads CAIGTGNPYEQYF. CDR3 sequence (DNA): TGTGCCATAGGGACAGGGAATCCCTACGAGCAGTACTTC.

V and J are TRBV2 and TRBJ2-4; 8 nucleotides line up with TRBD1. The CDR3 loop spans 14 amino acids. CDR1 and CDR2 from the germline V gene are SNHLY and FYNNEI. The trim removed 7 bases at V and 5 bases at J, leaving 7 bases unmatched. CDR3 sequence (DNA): TGTGCCAGCACCACGGACAGGGTCCAAAACATTCAGTACTTC. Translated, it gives CASTTDRVQNIQYF.

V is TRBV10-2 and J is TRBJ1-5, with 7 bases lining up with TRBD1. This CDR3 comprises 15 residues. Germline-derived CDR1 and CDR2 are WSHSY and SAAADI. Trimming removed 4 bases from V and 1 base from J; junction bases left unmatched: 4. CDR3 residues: CASSVTGVSNQPQHF. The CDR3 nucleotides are TGCGCCAGCAGTGTAACAGGGGTAAGCAATCAGCCCCAGCATTTT.

CDR3 DNA: TGTGCCAGCAGCCAAGATCCGGAGGGCACAGATACGCAGTATTTT. Translated: CASSQDPEGTDTQYF. The chain combines TRBV4-2 with TRBJ2-3; TRBD2 is a possible D gene (5 bases). Trimming removed 0 bases at V and 1 base at J, with 8 bases between. In germline, CDR1 is LGHNA, CDR2 YNFKEQ. The CDR3 has 15 amino acids.